The source of this T cell receptor (beta chain) is a study of OX40 agonist ivuxolimab in advanced cancers. Overall study: Patients received the agonistic anti-OX40 (CD134) antibody ivuxolimab. Regarding the study as a whole: Nonresponders, in some cases, also had low normalized T-cell clonal expansion. No determination was made of the antigen specificity of the expanded peripheral T cells.

As for this clone: Antigen specificity is unknown.

CDR1 is MDHEN and CDR2 is SYDVKM in the germline V gene. V was trimmed by 5 bases and J by 5 bases, leaving 6 bases between them. The CDR3 has 12 amino acids. Clones were sequenced by immunoSEQ multiplex PCR, and TCRdb holds only the in-frame ones, with some missing. Among roughly 40,000 clones listed, 85% to 90% were seen once. The receptor comes from an adult with an advanced solid tumor such as melanoma, head and neck, liver or kidney cancer. The rearrangement joins TRBV28 to TRBJ2-2; D is undetermined. The sample in question was CD4+ or CD8+ T cells sorted from blood, obtained in a trial of the OX40 agonist ivuxolimab. Here the CDR3 DNA reads TGTGCCAGCAGTGCCCTTACCGGGGAGCTGTTTTTT. Amino acids: CASSALTGELFF. Combining the CDR3 with reference TRBV28 and TRBJ2-2 gives the whole variable domain DVKVTQSSRYLVKRTGEKVFLECVQDMDHENMFWYRQDPGLGLRLIYFSYDVKMKEKGDIPEGYSVSREKKERFSLILESASTNQTSMYLCASSALTGELFFGEGSRLTVL.